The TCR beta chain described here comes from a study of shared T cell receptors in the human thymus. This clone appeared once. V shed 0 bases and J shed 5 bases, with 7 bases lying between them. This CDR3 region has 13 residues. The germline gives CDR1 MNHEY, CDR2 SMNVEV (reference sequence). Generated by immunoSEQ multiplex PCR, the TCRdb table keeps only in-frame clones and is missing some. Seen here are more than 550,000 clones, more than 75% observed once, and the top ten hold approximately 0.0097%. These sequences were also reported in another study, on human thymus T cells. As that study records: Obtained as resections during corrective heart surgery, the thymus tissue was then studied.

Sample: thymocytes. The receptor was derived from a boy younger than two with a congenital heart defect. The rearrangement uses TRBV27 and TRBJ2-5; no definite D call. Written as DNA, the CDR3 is TGTGCCAGCAGTTTATCTTATTTTGAGACCCAGTACTTC. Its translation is CASSLSYFETQYF.